This TCR beta chain came from a study of regulatory T cells in long-lasting Graves disease. Study-level points and caveats: Persistent cases of Graves' showed reduced TCR diversity relative to newly diagnosed patients.

The table lists this clonotype with many counts. Its antigen is unknown. The time point was: newly diagnosed GD, antithyroid drugs for less than 3 months. Isolated PBMC RNA provided the starting material for the TCR library. Arm-PCR with iRepertoire HTBI primers amplified the CDR3 regions for these TCR beta libraries. TCRdb re-called the multiplex PCR reads through MiXCR, storing one row per CDR3 protein. The data contain under 450,000 distinct CDR3 sequences, about an eighth of them seen just once; the ten biggest clones take up over 15%. This CDR3 contains 12 residues. From germline, CDR1 is MNHEY and CDR2 SVGEGT. The V end lost 8 bases, the J end lost 0 bases, and 7 bases lay between the germline ends. This sample also belongs to another study, concerning T cells in Graves' hyperthyroidism and ophthalmopathy. In that study: Stable hyperthyroidism was separated from ophthalmopathy by a model based on 13 V-J features.

Specimen: peripheral blood mononuclear cells (PBMCs), collected at new diagnosis, from a patient treated with antithyroid drugs. The sequence derives from a woman aged 18-35 years with Graves disease. The chain employs TRBV6-2 or TRBV6-3 and TRBJ1-1, with D hard to call. For the CDR3, the DNA is TGTGCCAGCGGCAAGATGAACACTGAAGCTTTCTTT. Its protein product is CASGKMNTEAFF.